The 9 T cell receptor beta chains reported below all come from one sample, sequenced in a study of blood T cell repertoires in COVID-19 (TCRdb year 2020). Library construction relied on the immunoSEQ multiplex PCR assay. Imported from immuneACCESS, the table was reduced by TCRdb to in-frame sequences with V and J called. These copies leave out some clones; in studies compared against another copy, an unresolved V gene accounts for under half, and the cause of the remainder is not known. The sample table holds about 210,000 clones, of which 80% to 85% were seen once. Of the sample, approximately 5.2% is held by the ten largest clones. Sequencing was performed on peripheral blood. Every receptor here comes from a woman aged 70-85 years with COVID-19, enrolled during active disease.

This chain connects TRBV19 to TRBJ2-4; D ambiguous. V lost 5 bases and J lost 7, with 12 bases in between. The CDR3 is 13 residues long. Germline CDR1 and CDR2: LNHDA and SQIVND (reference sequence). CDR3 region: CASSPRFSNIQYF. In DNA form, the CDR3 reads TGTGCCAGTAGTCCTAGGTTTTCGAACATTCAGTACTTC.

The rearrangement links TRBV5-6 to TRBJ1-5; possibly TRBD1 for D (5 bases). From germline, CDR1 is SGHDT and CDR2 YYEEEE. Trimming removed 1 base from V and 3 bases from J, with 11 bases in between. The CDR3 has 15 amino acids. The CDR3 spells CASSLLGASNQPQHF. The CDR3 nucleotides are TGTGCCAGCAGCTTGCTAGGGGCTTCCAATCAGCCCCAGCATTTT.

The chain has TRBV4-1 and TRBJ2-7, with 7 positions matching TRBD2. The germline CDR1 and CDR2 sequences are MGHRA and YSYEKL. The CDR3 has 17 amino acids. V was pared by 4 bases and J by 5 bases, with 17 bases of the junction left unmatched. The CDR3 protein is CASSPIERGGAGNEQYF. Written as DNA, the CDR3 is TGCGCCAGCAGCCCAATCGAGCGGGGAGGGGCAGGGAACGAGCAGTACTTC.

The rearrangement links TRBV19 to TRBJ1-2, with D tentatively TRBD1 (6 bases). The CDR3 spans 15 residues. V was shortened by 5 bases and J by 8 bases, with 21 bases between the two germline ends. Germline CDR1 is LNHDA and CDR2 is SQIVND (reference sequence). CDR3 protein: CASSGDLWGGDGYTF. The CDR3 nucleotides are TGTGCCAGTAGTGGTGATTTATGGGGGGGCGACGGCTACACCTTC.

The chain joins TRBV7-2 to TRBJ2-6; D is undetermined. This CDR3 has 15 residues. With 6 bases removed from V and 2 bases from J, the gap between germline ends came to 11 bases. Germline V gives CDR1 SGHTA, CDR2 FQGNSA. The CDR3 DNA reads TGTGCCAGCAGTTTGAGTGGAGCTGGGGCCAACGTCCTGACTTTC. It is translated as CASSLSGAGANVLTF.

V usage is TRBV27 and J usage is TRBJ1-2, with D tentatively TRBD1 (5 bases). This CDR3 region has 14 residues. In germline, CDR1 is MNHEY, CDR2 SMNVEV (reference sequence). V lost 6 bases and J 0 bases, leaving 11 bases between the germline ends. The CDR3: CASRRGGSNYGYTF. The CDR3 coding sequence is TGTGCCAGCAGACGTGGGGGGTCTAACTATGGCTACACCTTC.

The V and J genes are TRBV18 and TRBJ1-5, with D hard to call. Per germline, CDR1 KGHSH and CDR2 LQKENI. The CDR3 extends over 14 amino acids. Trimming removed 1 base at V and 6 bases at J, with 10 bases between. The CDR3 region is CASSPQRVGQPQHF. CDR3 nucleotides: TGTGCCAGCTCACCACAGAGGGTGGGTCAGCCCCAGCATTTT.

This rearrangement joins TRBV7-2 to TRBJ2-5, with D maybe TRBD1 (5 bases). This CDR3 has 14 amino acids. V lost 2 bases and J 9 bases, leaving 16 bases between the germline ends. Germline V gene lookup returns CDR1 SGHTA and CDR2 FQGNSA. CDR3 in DNA: TGTGCCAGCAGCTTATTAGGCAGGGATCAGGCCCAGTACTTC. Its protein is CASSLLGRDQAQYF.

The rearrangement uses TRBV6-6 and TRBJ2-3; TRBD2 matches 7 bases. Trimming cost V 7 bases and J 0 bases; bases outside gene matches: 10. This CDR3 region has 16 residues. The V gene's germline CDR1 is MNHNY and CDR2 SVGAGI (reference sequence). CDR3 coding DNA: TGTGCCAGCACCTCGGGGGGTTTGACTAGCACAGATACGCAGTATTTT. The encoded protein is CASTSGGLTSTDTQYF.